This T cell receptor beta chain was sequenced in a study of blood T cell repertoires in COVID-19. Study overall: The analysed material was cDNA or gDNA that came from T cells, B-cell-depleted T cells, or PBMCs.

Symptom resolution, clearance, or two negative PCRs marked donors in Cohort 3 as recovered. Germline V gene lookup returns CDR1 KGHDR and CDR2 SFDVKD. This CDR3 has 16 residues. Trimming shortened V by 3 bases and J by 0 bases, and 11 bases separated the two germline ends. Study processing details: Reference gene primer amplification gave nucleated cell count estimates. Clones were sequenced by immunoSEQ multiplex PCR, and TCRdb holds only the in-frame ones, with some missing. V, J and clone size were drawn from that table, and D and trimming were deduced from the DNA. The sample consists of a few hundred thousand clones, under 85% of them appearing once.

The sample comprised PBMCs or T cells enriched from blood (not recorded which). The chain employs TRBV24-1 and TRBJ1-3; D is ambiguous. The clonotype comes from a woman aged 50 to 65 who had recovered from COVID-19. The CDR3 loop is CATSDIISFSGNTIYF. CDR3 sequence (DNA): TGTGCCACCAGTGATATAATTAGCTTCTCTGGAAACACCATATATTTT.